This entry lists 10 T cell receptor beta chains sequenced from one sample in a study of chemoradiotherapy in HPV16-positive cancers. Produced via immunoSEQ multiplex PCR; TCRdb's table is partial and in-frame only. The repertoire holds around 23,000 clones, with around 90% as singletons. This sample comprised blood, obtained from a patient who underwent chemoradiotherapy. The receptors derive from a human donor with HPV-associated anogenital cancer.

The chain has TRBV4-2 and TRBJ2-1; the D gene is possibly TRBD2 (5 bases). The CDR3 runs to 16 residues. The V end was cut by 0 bases, the J end by 7 bases, with 16 bases between. Germline values: CDR1 LGHNA, CDR2 YNFKEQ. Written as DNA, the CDR3 is TGTGCCAGCAGCCAAGAAGGGCTAGCAGGCTCGAATGAGCAGTTCTTC. It specifies CASSQEGLAGSNEQFF.

This clone was found once. DNA of the CDR3: TGTGCCAGCAGCTTACGGACAGCCTCCTATAATTCACCCCTCCACTTT. Its translation: CASSLRTASYNSPLHF. The chain combines TRBV7-2 with TRBJ1-6; possibly TRBD1 for D (6 bases). In germline, CDR1 is SGHTA, CDR2 FQGNSA. Trimming left V 2 bases short and J 0 bases short, with 8 bases between. The CDR3 has 16 amino acids. The variable domain in full, with the rest retrieved from reference TRBV7-2 and TRBJ1-6, is GAGVSQSPSNKVTEKGKDVELRCDPISGHTALYWYRQSLGQGLEFLIYFQGNSAPDKSGLPSDRFSAERTGGSVSTLTIQRTQQEDSAVYLCASSLRTASYNSPLHFGNGTRLTVT.

This sequence joins TRBV6-1 and TRBJ2-2; D possibly corresponds to TRBD1 (5 bases). The V end was cut by 8 bases, the J end by 4 bases, with 17 bases between. The CDR3 spans 15 residues. The germline CDR1 and CDR2 sequences are MNHNS and SASEGT. The CDR3 coding sequence is TGTGCCAGCGTGTTTGAACAGGCGATCACCGGGGAGCTGTTTTTT. This codes for CASVFEQAITGELFF.

This clone was observed a few times. The chain recombines TRBV5-1 with TRBJ1-2; the D gene is possibly TRBD1 (6 bases). The CDR3 spans 14 residues. V dropped 1 base and J dropped 3 bases, with 10 bases sitting between them. Germline V gene data show CDR1 as SGHRS and CDR2 as YFSETQ. CDR3 residues: CASSLYRADYGYTF. In DNA, the CDR3 is TGCGCCAGCAGCTTGTACAGGGCAGACTATGGCTACACCTTC.

The J gene is TRBJ2-5, the V gene TRBV19; D possibly corresponds to TRBD1 (6 bases). The CDR3 is 13 residues long. Germline V gene sequence: CDR1 LNHDA, CDR2 SQIVND (reference sequence). The V and J ends lost 4 bases and 2 bases respectively, with 8 bases between them. The CDR3 DNA sequence: TGTGCCAGTAGTACGGACAGACAAGAGACCCAGTACTTC. Protein sequence: CASSTDRQETQYF.

This clone appeared once. The chain couples TRBV30 to TRBJ1-4; perhaps TRBD1 as D (5 bases). V was shortened by 1 base and J by 1 base, with 10 bases between the two germline ends. The CDR3 has 15 amino acids. CDR1 GTSNPN and CDR2 SVGIG come from the germline V gene (reference sequence). CDR3 amino acids: CAWSEQQGTNEKLFF. CDR3 coding DNA: TGTGCCTGGAGTGAACAGCAGGGAACTAATGAAAAACTGTTTTTT.

The chain has TRBV18 and TRBJ1-5; 8 bases agree with TRBD1. The CDR3 totals 15 residues. Germline V gene data show CDR1 as KGHSH and CDR2 as LQKENI. V lost 3 bases, J lost 3 bases, and 4 bases stayed unmatched. CDR3 nucleotide sequence: TGTGCCAGCTCACCGGACAGGGCTTCCAATCAGCCCCAGCATTTT. Its protein is CASSPDRASNQPQHF.

This rearrangement joins TRBV5-4 to TRBJ1-3; D uncertain. The CDR3 runs to 16 residues. The germline CDR1 and CDR2 sequences are SGHNT and YYREEE (reference sequence). The V gene lost 3 bases and the J gene lost 4 bases, with 17 bases spanning the gap. The CDR3 sequence is CASSSRPWGSGNTIYF. The DNA of the CDR3 is TGTGCCAGCAGCTCCCGGCCTTGGGGATCCGGAAACACCATATATTTT.

This sequence joins TRBV14 and TRBJ2-5; D unclear. Trimming pared 2 bases from V and 0 bases from J, leaving 1 base between. CDR1 is SGHDN and CDR2 is FVKESK in the germline V gene. CDR3 size: 12 residues. For the CDR3, the DNA is TGTGCCAGCAGCCAAAACCAAGAGACCCAGTACTTC. As protein: CASSQNQETQYF.

V usage is TRBV30 and J usage is TRBJ2-5; 9 positions agree with TRBD2. The V gene's germline CDR1 is GTSNPN and CDR2 SVGIG (reference sequence). CDR3 length: 17 residues. V was clipped by 0 bases and J by 2 bases; unmatched bases: 10. CDR3: CAWSVLLGGGDQETQYF. DNA for the CDR3: TGTGCCTGGAGTGTACTTCTCGGCGGGGGGGATCAAGAGACCCAGTACTTC.